This T cell receptor beta chain was captured in a study of tumor and adjacent non-tumor tissue in lung cancer. The overall study: There were around eleven adenocarcinoma, 2 squamous cell carcinoma and 1 small cell lung cancer cases. Study-level results: TCR diversity was significantly greater in tumor than normal lung tissue.

Remarks on this clonotype: The antigen is undetermined.

CDR3 length equals 14 residues. CDR1 and CDR2 (germline): MDHEN, SYDVKM. Between the trimmed V and J ends, which lost 4 bases and 9 bases, there was a span of 16 bases. A modified ARM-PCR protocol with three rounds of nested PCR amplified TCRbeta. Each CDR3 protein gets one entry after TCRdb re-called the multiplex PCR reads with MiXCR. The profile shows some 78,000 distinct CDR3 sequences, roughly 80% of them singletons. No cell sorting was done before RNA was extracted from the tissue. The chain uses TRBV28 and TRBJ2-1; D remains unclear. Sequencing was done on a sample of lung tumor tissue. The receptor comes from a woman between 50 and 59 years old with non-small cell lung cancer. The CDR3 is CASSYIDGWGEQFF. The CDR3 DNA is TGTGCCAGCAGTTACATCGACGGATGGGGTGAGCAGTTCTTC.